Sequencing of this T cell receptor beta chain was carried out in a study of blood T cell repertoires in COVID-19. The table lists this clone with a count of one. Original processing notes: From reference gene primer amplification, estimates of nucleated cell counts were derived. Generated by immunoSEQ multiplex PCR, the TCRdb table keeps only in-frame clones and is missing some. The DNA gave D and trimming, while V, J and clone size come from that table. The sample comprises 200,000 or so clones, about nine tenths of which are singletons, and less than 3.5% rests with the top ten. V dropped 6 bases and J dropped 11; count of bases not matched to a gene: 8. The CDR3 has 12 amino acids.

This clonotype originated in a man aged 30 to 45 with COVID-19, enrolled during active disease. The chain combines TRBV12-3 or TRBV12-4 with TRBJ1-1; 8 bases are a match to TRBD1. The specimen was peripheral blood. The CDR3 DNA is TGTGCCAGCAGCCAAGGACAGGGTACGGCTTTCTTT. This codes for CASSQGQGTAFF.